Below are 28 T cell receptor beta chains sequenced from a single sample in a study of cytomegalovirus exposure and HLA in healthy donors. Amplification used 60 Vbeta primers and 13 Jbeta primers. Assay: immunoSEQ multiplex PCR; the TCRdb copy retains only in-frame clones and omits some. This sample's clone table lists 200,000 to 250,000 clones. The sample was PBMCs. All receptors come from a girl aged 2 to 9 in good health and CMV-seropositive.

The CDR3 region is CASSSAGTTHNEQFF. CDR3 DNA: TGTGCCAGCAGCTCCGCCGGGACTACCCACAATGAGCAGTTCTTC. The chain combines TRBV5-4 with TRBJ2-1; 7 nucleotides agree with TRBD2. Unmatched junction bases numbered 8, after V lost 3 bases and J lost 5 bases. The CDR3 has 15 amino acids. CDR1 and CDR2 from the germline V gene are SGHNT and YYREEE (reference sequence).

This sequence joins TRBV9 and TRBJ2-7, with D possibly TRBD1 on 6 matching bases. V was shortened by 4 bases and J by 7 bases, with 27 bases between the two germline ends. The CDR3 loop spans 17 amino acids. Germline CDR1 and CDR2: SGDLS and YYNGEE. CDR3 loop: CASSPQLEVLGAEEQYF. CDR3 DNA: TGTGCCAGCAGCCCACAGCTAGAGGTTCTGGGGGCGGAGGAGCAGTACTTC.

This sequence joins TRBV7-2 and TRBJ1-1, with TRBD1 as a possible D gene (6 bases). V lost 6 bases and J 4 bases, leaving 15 bases between the germline ends. The germline V gene encodes CDR1 SGHTA and CDR2 FQGNSA. The CDR3 covers 14 residues. The CDR3 DNA reads as TGTGCCAGCAGGACTCATACAGGGAGCACTGAAGCTTTCTTT. It translates to CASRTHTGSTEAFF.

This chain connects TRBV10-3 to TRBJ2-3; 9 nucleotides match TRBD2. The CDR3 contains 17 residues. CDR1 and CDR2 from the germline V gene are ENHRY and SYGVKD. V gave up 4 bases and J gave up 0 bases; unmatched junction bases: 8. The CDR3 here is CAISGGGRASSTDTQYF. Here the CDR3 DNA reads TGTGCCATCAGTGGAGGCGGGAGGGCCTCTAGCACAGATACGCAGTATTTT.

This chain uses TRBV7-2 with TRBJ2-7; 9 bases fit TRBD2. Germline CDR1 is SGHTA and CDR2 is FQGNSA. The V and J ends lost 3 bases and 5 bases, in that order; junction bases with no gene match: 5. The length of the CDR3 is 14 residues. CDR3 protein: CASSFGLANDEQYF. CDR3 in DNA: TGTGCCAGCAGCTTCGGACTAGCGAACGACGAGCAGTACTTC.

This rearrangement joins TRBV2 to TRBJ1-6; D is undetermined. V lost 7 bases and J lost 7, with 11 bases in between. The CDR3 loop spans 13 amino acids. Germline CDR1 and CDR2: SNHLY and FYNNEI. The CDR3, as DNA: TGTGCCAGCACCGAAGGCGGGAATTCACCCCTCCACTTT. Translating gives CASTEGGNSPLHF.

The CDR3, as DNA: TGTGCCAGTACTCACCCGGACAGGGTCCCGGGAAACACCATATATTTT. Translating it yields CASTHPDRVPGNTIYF. The chain recombines TRBV19 with TRBJ1-3; 8 bases fit TRBD1. CDR1 and CDR2 (germline): LNHDA, SQIVND (reference sequence). Trimming cost V 7 bases and J 4 bases; bases outside gene matches: 12. CDR3 length: 16 residues.

Written as DNA, the CDR3 is TGTGCCAGCAGTACCGACCAGCTGGGCCACTATGGCTACACCTTC. This translates into CASSTDQLGHYGYTF. This sequence joins TRBV6-5 and TRBJ1-2; the D is unclear. There are 15 residues in the CDR3. CDR1 MNHEY and CDR2 SVGAGI come from the germline V gene. V lost 5 bases and J lost 3, with 16 bases in between.

V usage is TRBV28 and J usage is TRBJ2-7; D is perhaps TRBD1 (5 bases). This CDR3 is built from 13 residues. V was trimmed by 4 bases and J by 0 bases, leaving 7 bases between them. Germline CDR1 MDHEN, CDR2 SYDVKM. CDR3 nucleotide sequence: TGTGCCAGCAGTTCGGACACCTCCTACGAGCAGTACTTC. Protein product: CASSSDTSYEQYF.

J is TRBJ1-3 and V is TRBV10-3, with D perhaps TRBD1 (5 bases). CDR3 length equals 15 residues. V lost 6 bases and J 4 bases, leaving 16 bases between the germline ends. The germline V gene encodes CDR1 ENHRY and CDR2 SYGVKD. CDR3 region: CAISSRETSGNTIYF. The CDR3 region has the DNA TGTGCCATCAGCTCCAGGGAAACTTCCGGAAACACCATATATTTT.

The chain links TRBV28 to TRBJ1-5, with D uncertain. Germline values: CDR1 MDHEN, CDR2 SYDVKM. The length of the CDR3 is 12 residues. Trimming took 5 bases from V and 5 from J, leaving 7 bases between them. The CDR3 reads CASSLEDQPQHF. CDR3 nucleotide sequence: TGTGCCAGCAGTCTAGAGGATCAGCCCCAGCATTTT.

The J gene is TRBJ2-1, the V gene TRBV28; 14 bases are shared with TRBD2. The germline V gene has CDR1 MDHEN and CDR2 SYDVKM. V lost 5 bases, J lost 5 bases, and 5 bases stayed unmatched. The CDR3 has 16 amino acids. The CDR3 region is CASSGTSGSIHNEQFF. CDR3 nucleotide sequence: TGTGCCAGCAGTGGGACTAGCGGGAGTATTCACAATGAGCAGTTCTTC.

The gene calls are TRBV4-1 and TRBJ2-2; 10 nucleotides line up with TRBD2. Germline loops: CDR1 MGHRA, CDR2 YSYEKL. Trimming took 4 bases from V and 2 from J; bases not matched to a gene: 7. The CDR3 is 17 residues long. The CDR3 DNA follows: TGCGCCAGCAGCCTTGTTATAGCGGGAGGAAACACCGGGGAGCTGTTTTTT. Translated, it gives CASSLVIAGGNTGELFF.

The V call is TRBV29-1, the J call TRBJ2-5; D possibly corresponds to TRBD2 (7 bases). Germline values: CDR1 SQVTM, CDR2 ANQGSEA. The V end lost 7 bases, the J end lost 0 bases, and 21 bases lay between the germline ends. There are 16 residues in the CDR3. The CDR3 nucleotides are TGCAGCGCCGGGGGGCCACTAGAGCGGTACCAAGAGACCCAGTACTTC. This encodes CSAGGPLERYQETQYF.

The V call is TRBV29-1, the J call TRBJ2-2, with 9 bases matching TRBD1. CDR1 and CDR2 from the germline V gene are SQVTM and ANQGSEA. This CDR3 is 14 amino acids long. Trimming took 5 bases from V and 0 from J; bases not matched to a gene: 1. CDR3 in amino acids: CSVRTGANTGELFF. CDR3 coding DNA: TGCAGCGTTCGGACAGGGGCGAACACCGGGGAGCTGTTTTTT.

This sequence joins TRBV9 and TRBJ1-6, with a possible D match to TRBD1 (5 bases). The CDR3 spans 14 residues. Germline V gene sequence: CDR1 SGDLS, CDR2 YYNGEE. Between the trimmed V and J ends, which lost 4 bases and 14 bases, there was a span of 19 bases. The CDR3 nucleotides read TGTGCCAGCAGCCCGTCCATGGCGGACACGGCCCTCCACTTT. It encodes CASSPSMADTALHF.

The V call is TRBV6-4, the J call TRBJ2-2; 13 nucleotides align to TRBD2. Unmatched junction bases numbered 5, after V lost 3 bases and J lost 4 bases. Germline V gene data show CDR1 as MRHNA and CDR2 as SNTAGT. The CDR3 loop spans 17 amino acids. This CDR3 is CASSEGRLAGGTGELFF. The CDR3 region has the DNA TGTGCCAGCAGTGAAGGGAGACTAGCGGGAGGCACCGGGGAGCTGTTTTTT.

This chain joins TRBV7-6 and TRBJ2-3; 10 bases map to TRBD2. The CDR3 has 18 residues. J gave up 3 bases and V 2 bases, and 11 bases lay outside the gene matches. Germline V gene sequence: CDR1 SGHVS, CDR2 FNYEAQ. The CDR3 DNA reads as TGTGCCAGCAGCTTACGTGGAGCTACTAGCGGGATGACAGATACGCAGTATTTT. Translation: CASSLRGATSGMTDTQYF.

The chain combines TRBV4-1 with TRBJ1-1; tentative D call: TRBD1 (5 bases). Trimming removed 4 bases from V and 7 bases from J, with 16 bases in between. Looked up from germline, CDR1 is MGHRA and CDR2 is YSYEKL. The CDR3 totals 14 residues. CDR3 region: CASSRGGAGGEAFF. The CDR3 DNA reads TGCGCCAGCAGCCGCGGCGGGGCGGGTGGTGAAGCTTTCTTT.

V is TRBV5-1 and J is TRBJ2-7; TRBD2 agrees at 11 bases. Trimming removed 3 bases from V and 2 bases from J; junction bases left unmatched: 7. The CDR3 extends over 16 amino acids. Per germline, CDR1 SGHRS and CDR2 YFSETQ. CDR3 protein: CASSSTLTSGAYEQYF. The CDR3 region has the DNA TGCGCCAGCAGCTCCACCTTGACTAGCGGGGCCTACGAGCAGTACTTC.

Note on this clone: A read error may account for a junction end that differs from germline. As DNA, the CDR3 is TGCGTGACAAGTGCAGGGGCCTACGAGCAGTACTTC. It encodes CVTSAGAYEQYF. The chain has TRBV27 and TRBJ2-7; perhaps TRBD1 as D (6 bases). From germline, CDR1 is MNHEY and CDR2 SMNVEV (reference sequence). The CDR3 has 12 residues.

The genes are TRBV27 and TRBJ2-4, with 9 positions matching TRBD1. This CDR3 contains 15 residues. The trim removed 5 bases at V and 6 bases at J, leaving 8 bases unmatched. CDR1 and CDR2 (germline): MNHEY, SMNVEV (reference sequence). The CDR3 nucleotides are TGTGCCAGCAGTGATCTGGGACAGGGACTAAACATTCAGTACTTC. This encodes CASSDLGQGLNIQYF.

DNA for the CDR3: TGCGCCAGCAGGACCGGGACAGGGGTTTTGGGTACGCAGTATTTT. It specifies CASRTGTGVLGTQYF. The genes are TRBV5-1 and TRBJ2-3, with 10 bases that match TRBD1. Germline V gives CDR1 SGHRS, CDR2 YFSETQ. CDR3 length: 15 amino acids. V shed 5 bases, J shed 8 bases, and the junction held 11 bases outside the gene matches.

The chain uses TRBV5-1 and TRBJ1-2; no reliable D call. Germline-derived CDR1 and CDR2 are SGHRS and YFSETQ. The length of the CDR3 is 15 residues. V lost 0 bases and J 3 bases, leaving 12 bases between the germline ends. CDR3 coding DNA: TGCGCCAGCAGCTTGGAGGGTCGGCGGGACTATGGCTACACCTTC. It codes for CASSLEGRRDYGYTF.

This chain connects TRBV9 to TRBJ1-1; no definite D call. Germline assignment: CDR1 SGDLS and CDR2 YYNGEE. V dropped 4 bases and J dropped 1 base, with 5 bases sitting between them. This CDR3 spans 12 amino acids. The CDR3 sequence is CASSPPNTEAFF. The CDR3 bases are TGTGCCAGCAGCCCTCCGAACACTGAAGCTTTCTTT. Combining the CDR3 with reference TRBV9 and TRBJ1-1 gives the whole variable domain DSGVTQTPKHLITATGQRVTLRCSPRSGDLSVYWYQQSLDQGLQFLIQYYNGEERAKGNILERFSAQQFPDLHSELNLSSLELGDSALYFCASSPPNTEAFFGQGTRLTVV.

Concerning this clone itself: This specimen includes other DNA sequences encoding the same CDR3. This sequence joins TRBV29-1 and TRBJ2-2; TRBD2 agrees at 9 bases. V lost 7 bases to trimming and J lost 5 bases; unmatched junction nucleotides: 5. The CDR3 loop spans 13 amino acids. Germline V lookup: CDR1 SQVTM, CDR2 ANQGSEA. In nucleotides, the CDR3 is TGCAGCGCGCGGGAGGGAGGAACCGGGGAGCTGTTTTTT. This sequence encodes CSAREGGTGELFF.

V usage is TRBV5-6 and J usage is TRBJ2-1; perhaps TRBD2 as D (5 bases). CDR3 length: 17 residues. The germline gives CDR1 SGHDT, CDR2 YYEEEE. Trimming took off 0 bases at V and 0 bases at J, with 13 bases between the two ends. The CDR3 loop reads CASSLAQTTGSYNEQFF. The CDR3 DNA is TGTGCCAGCAGCTTGGCCCAGACTACCGGCTCCTACAATGAGCAGTTCTTC.

This chain connects TRBV6-1 to TRBJ2-7; TRBD1 matches at 8 bases. The CDR3 is 14 amino acids. In germline, CDR1 is MNHNS, CDR2 SASEGT. V was clipped by 3 bases and J by 7 bases; unmatched bases: 8. The CDR3 DNA reads as TGTGCCAGCAGTGAGGGGACAGGACCGGGGGAGCAGTACTTC. Protein: CASSEGTGPGEQYF.